The 28 T cell receptor beta chains below were found in one sample sequenced in a study of response to subunit inactivated influenza vaccine. TCRdb used MiXCR to reprocess the RT-PCR reads, holding one entry per CDR3 protein. The sample lists approximately 530,000 distinct CDR3 sequences, 7.6% occurring once. The source was PBMCs from blood, collected about 23 months after vaccination. Every receptor here comes from a man aged 50-75 years who received an inactivated influenza vaccine.

V and J are TRBV12-3 or TRBV12-4 and TRBJ2-3; TRBD1 agrees at 7 bases. V dropped 4 bases and J dropped 3; count of bases not matched to a gene: 7. The CDR3 runs 15 residues. The CDR3 region has the DNA TGTGCCAGCAGTTGGGGACAGCCTGGAACAGATACGCAGTATTTT. As protein: CASSWGQPGTDTQYF.

This clonotype has only a few counts. The chain uses TRBV5-6 and TRBJ2-2, with D possibly being TRBD2 (6 bases). Trimming removed 3 bases at V and 5 bases at J, with 11 bases between. Germline V lookup: CDR1 SGHDT, CDR2 YYEEEE. There are 14 residues in the CDR3. CDR3 in amino acids: CASSWGLGTGELFF. The CDR3 coding sequence is TGTGCCAGCAGCTGGGGACTTGGAACCGGGGAGCTGTTTTTT.

The CDR3 is CSAAETGGRDQPQHF. The CDR3 DNA reads TGCAGTGCTGCGGAAACAGGGGGACGTGATCAGCCCCAGCATTTT. The J gene is TRBJ1-5, the V gene TRBV20-1; 8 bases match TRBD1. The CDR3 loop spans 15 amino acids. Germline assignment: CDR1 DFQATT and CDR2 SNEGSKA (reference sequence). The J segment lost 5 bases and the V segment lost 5 bases, leaving 11 bases of the junction unmatched.

There are a few counts of this clonotype. The rearrangement links TRBV3-1 to TRBJ2-5; 8 bases fit TRBD2. The V gene's germline CDR1 is LGHDT and CDR2 YNNKEL (reference sequence). This CDR3 comprises 19 residues. The V gene end was trimmed by 3 bases and the J gene end by 2 bases; junction bases not matched to a gene: 17. The DNA of the CDR3 is TGTGCCAGCAGCCAGAACGTCGGGAGGGCCGGGGCTATGCAAGAGACCCAGTACTTC. Protein sequence: CASSQNVGRAGAMQETQYF.

This clonotype was counted at least ten times. The chain is built from TRBV12-3 or TRBV12-4 and TRBJ2-3; no reliable D call. Trimming took off 8 bases at V and 2 bases at J, with 11 bases between the two ends. CDR3 length: 13 amino acids. The CDR3 is CASSQSITDTQYF. The CDR3 nucleotides are TGTGCCAGCTCCCAGTCGATCACAGATACGCAGTATTTT.

The chain uses TRBV10-1 and TRBJ2-1, with D perhaps matching TRBD1 (6 bases). The CDR3 runs 15 residues. Germline CDR1 is WNHNN and CDR2 is SYGVQD (reference sequence). The germline V and J ends were trimmed by 2 bases and 4 bases, with 12 bases remaining between them. The CDR3 reads CASSEDVQGYNEQFF. Here the CDR3 DNA reads TGCGCCAGCAGTGAGGACGTACAGGGATACAATGAGCAGTTCTTC.

At least ten counts were recorded for this clonotype. The chain recombines TRBV7-9 with TRBJ2-7, with 8 bases that match TRBD2. Trimming took 7 bases from V and 6 from J; bases not matched to a gene: 11. Germline lookup yields CDR1 SEHNR and CDR2 FQNEAQ (reference sequence). This CDR3 region has 14 residues. The CDR3 region is CASNPTSGVGEQYF. The CDR3 DNA reads as TGTGCCAGCAACCCAACTAGCGGCGTCGGCGAGCAGTACTTC.

The V and J genes are TRBV20-1 and TRBJ1-2; 7 positions match TRBD1. The V segment lost 1 base and the J segment 1 base; nucleotides outside the gene matches: 6. Germline CDR1 DFQATT, CDR2 SNEGSKA (reference sequence). CDR3 length: 15 amino acids. This CDR3 is CSARARQGSNYGYTF. CDR3 sequence (DNA): TGCAGTGCTAGAGCGAGACAGGGTAGTAACTATGGCTACACCTTC.

V usage is TRBV6-2 or TRBV6-3 and J usage is TRBJ2-7; D is undetermined. Germline CDR1 and CDR2: MNHEY and SVGEGT. The CDR3 length is 14 residues. Trimming removed 8 bases from V and 2 bases from J, with 16 bases in between. The CDR3 here is CASVDLGNTYEQYF. In DNA, the CDR3 is TGTGCCAGCGTGGATCTGGGAAATACCTACGAGCAGTACTTC.

This clonotype was seen many times. V and J are TRBV25-1 and TRBJ1-5; TRBD1 aligns across 7 bases. With 5 bases clipped from V and 4 bases from J, the junction kept 2 bases outside the gene matches. The CDR3 spans 13 residues. CDR1 and CDR2 (germline): MGHDK, SYGVNS. CDR3 loop: CASSLTGNQPQHF. Written as DNA, the CDR3 is TGTGCCAGCAGTCTGACAGGGAATCAGCCCCAGCATTTT. Filled out from reference TRBV25-1 and TRBJ1-5, the complete variable domain reads EADIYQTPRYLVIGTGKKITLECSQTMGHDKMYWYQQDPGMELHLIHYSYGVNSTEKGDLSSESTVSRIRTEHFPLTLESARPSHTSQYLCASSLTGNQPQHFGDGTRLSIL.

This clonotype was seen a handful of times. This chain connects TRBV27 to TRBJ2-7; D may match TRBD1 or TRBD2 (5 bases each). The germline CDR1 and CDR2 sequences are MNHEY and SMNVEV (reference sequence). Trimming removed 7 bases from V and 2 bases from J, with 15 bases in between. This CDR3 comprises 14 residues. The CDR3: CASNREGRTYEQYF. CDR3 nucleotide sequence: TGTGCCAGCAACCGAGAGGGGCGAACCTACGAGCAGTACTTC.

The chain uses TRBV3-1 and TRBJ1-2; D uncertain. Germline CDR1 and CDR2: LGHDT and YNNKEL (reference sequence). CDR3 length equals 12 residues. The ends were cut back, 10 bases at V and 1 base at J, with 10 bases in the middle. CDR3: CATGTNNYGYTF. In DNA, the CDR3 is TGTGCCACAGGCACAAATAACTATGGCTACACCTTC.

This clonotype occurred a few times. This chain links TRBV2 with TRBJ2-1; maybe TRBD1 (5 bases). Trimming cost V 6 bases and J 10 bases, with 22 bases left between them. Per germline, CDR1 SNHLY and CDR2 FYNNEI. This CDR3 is built from 15 residues. The CDR3 region is CASRVAGASSREQFF. DNA of the CDR3: TGTGCCAGCAGGGTAGCTGGGGCCTCGTCCAGAGAGCAGTTCTTC.

The chain links TRBV15 to TRBJ2-5; weak D call: TRBD2 (5 bases). Trimming stripped 0 bases from V and 5 bases from J, with 13 bases between. The CDR3 covers 15 residues. Germline values: CDR1 LNHNV, CDR2 YYDKDF (reference sequence). This CDR3 reads CATSRERGVGETQYF. The CDR3 nucleotides read TGTGCCACCAGCAGAGAACGGGGAGTTGGGGAGACCCAGTACTTC.

The chain employs TRBV18 and TRBJ1-2; 8 nucleotides align to TRBD1. Germline V gene lookup returns CDR1 KGHSH and CDR2 LQKENI. V lost 3 bases, J lost 7 bases, and 7 bases stayed unmatched. CDR3 size: 14 residues. CDR3 DNA: TGTGCCAGCTCACCGGATCAGGGGGCGCCTGGCTACACCTTC. Its protein product is CASSPDQGAPGYTF.

This clonotype was recorded a few times. The V and J genes are TRBV7-9 and TRBJ1-2, with D unresolved. V was cut by 0 bases and J by 4 bases, with 15 bases left in between. CDR1 SEHNR and CDR2 FQNEAQ come from the germline V gene (reference sequence). The CDR3 sequence is 16 residues long. The CDR3 region is CASSLAESRSSYGYTF. The CDR3 nucleotides read TGTGCCAGCAGCTTAGCGGAGAGCAGGTCTTCCTATGGCTACACCTTC.

Only a few counts were recorded for this clonotype. V usage is TRBV7-6 and J usage is TRBJ2-3, with D possibly matching TRBD1 (6 bases). The CDR3 has 14 residues. Trimming took off 4 bases at V and 3 bases at J, with 11 bases between the two ends. Germline CDR1 SGHVS, CDR2 FNYEAQ. The CDR3 DNA reads TGTGCCAGCAGCTCGGCGCAGGGGACAGATACGCAGTATTTT. Protein product: CASSSAQGTDTQYF.

Written as DNA, the CDR3 is TGCGCCAGCAGCTTGAGTGTACTAGCGGGATTAAATGAGCAGTTCTTC. As protein: CASSLSVLAGLNEQFF. The chain carries TRBV5-1 and TRBJ2-1; 10 nucleotides match TRBD2. The CDR3 covers 16 residues. V lost 1 base and J lost 7; bases outside the gene matches: 8. CDR1 SGHRS and CDR2 YFSETQ come from the germline V gene.

J is TRBJ2-2 and V is TRBV20-1, with 7 bases aligning to TRBD1. The germline V gene has CDR1 DFQATT and CDR2 SNEGSKA (reference sequence). CDR3 length equals 15 residues. The ends lost 0 bases at V and 4 bases at J; junction bases unmatched: 5. For the CDR3, the DNA is TGCAGTGCTAGAGATCTCAGGGACAGCACCGGGGAGCTGTTTTTT. Translation: CSARDLRDSTGELFF.

V and J are TRBV4-1 and TRBJ1-2; 7 nucleotides match TRBD1. This CDR3 contains 14 residues. CDR1 MGHRA and CDR2 YSYEKL come from the germline V gene. V shed 0 bases and J 7 bases; nucleotides not matched to a gene: 5. The CDR3 nucleotides read TGCGCCAGCAGCCAAGATCGGCAGGGGGTTGGCTACACCTTC. Translated: CASSQDRQGVGYTF.

This rearrangement joins TRBV20-1 to TRBJ2-4; no definite D call. From germline, CDR1 is DFQATT and CDR2 SNEGSKA (reference sequence). The CDR3 is made up of 16 amino acids. V was trimmed by 0 bases and J by 2 bases, leaving 14 bases between them. CDR3: CSARDARTYSKNIQYF. CDR3 coding DNA: TGCAGTGCTAGAGACGCCAGAACCTACTCCAAAAACATTCAGTACTTC.

There are many counts of this clonotype. This CDR3 reads CASSLGFSYEQYF. CDR3 nucleotides: TGTGCCAGCAGTTTAGGGTTCTCCTACGAGCAGTACTTC. V usage is TRBV12-3 or TRBV12-4 and J usage is TRBJ2-7; D ambiguous. The CDR3 totals 13 residues. Trimming shortened V by 1 base and J by 0 bases, and 4 bases separated the two germline ends.

There are many counts of this clonotype. The J gene is TRBJ2-3, the V gene TRBV4-3; D is perhaps TRBD2 (5 bases). The CDR3 is made up of 14 amino acids. V was pared by 0 bases and J by 2 bases, with 6 bases between. Germline V gene lookup returns CDR1 LGHNA and CDR2 YSLEER. The CDR3 region is CASSQDLATDTQYF. The CDR3 DNA is TGCGCCAGCAGCCAAGATCTAGCCACAGATACGCAGTATTTT.

This clonotype was counted a few times. Being one base from a much bigger clone, this may be a read error. The chain recombines TRBV5-1 with TRBJ1-1; D is perhaps TRBD1 (5 bases). CDR3 length equals 13 residues. The V gene lost 0 bases and the J gene lost 3 bases, with 6 bases spanning the gap. In germline, CDR1 is SGHRS, CDR2 YFSETQ. Written as DNA, the CDR3 is TGCGCCAGCAGCTTGGACAGGTACACTGAAGCTTTCTTT. Translation: CASSLDRYTEAFF.

This clonotype was observed a handful of times. The chain recombines TRBV5-1 with TRBJ2-1, with 11 bases matching TRBD2. V was clipped by 4 bases and J by 7 bases; unmatched bases: 7. The CDR3 is 15 residues long. Germline CDR1 and CDR2: SGHRS and YFSETQ. The CDR3 DNA is TGCGCCAGCAGCGAAATAGCGGGAGGGGGGAATGAGCAGTTCTTC. Its protein is CASSEIAGGGNEQFF.

This clonotype has just a few counts. The rearrangement joins TRBV7-2 to TRBJ1-6, with unresolved D. V lost 0 bases, J lost 7 bases, and 7 bases lay in between. Looked up from germline, CDR1 is SGHTA and CDR2 is FQGNSA. CDR3 length equals 14 residues. DNA for the CDR3: TGTGCCAGCAGCTTAGCCCTCGAGAATTCACCCCTCCACTTT. Translation: CASSLALENSPLHF. Full variable domain (rest looked up from reference TRBV7-2 and TRBJ1-6): GAGVSQSPSNKVTEKGKDVELRCDPISGHTALYWYRQSLGQGLEFLIYFQGNSAPDKSGLPSDRFSAERTGGSVSTLTIQRTQQEDSAVYLCASSLALENSPLHFGNGTRLTVT.

The chain recombines TRBV4-1 with TRBJ2-1; D gene ambiguous. Trimming took off 2 bases at V and 3 bases at J, with 11 bases between the two ends. Per the germline V gene, CDR1 is MGHRA and CDR2 is YSYEKL. There are 15 residues in the CDR3. CDR3 nucleotide sequence: TGCGCCAGCAGCCAATTCATAGGAGACTACAATGAGCAGTTCTTC. Translating gives CASSQFIGDYNEQFF.

This clonotype appeared many times. J is TRBJ1-2 and V is TRBV11-2; possible D gene TRBD1, 5 bases. V lost 2 bases and J 4 bases, leaving 23 bases between the germline ends. The germline V gene has CDR1 SGHAT and CDR2 FQNNGV. This CDR3 has 18 amino acids. The DNA of the CDR3 is TGTGCCAGCAGCTTACGGAATCTAGGGGCAGGAGGGAGCTATGGCTACACCTTC. Protein sequence: CASSLRNLGAGGSYGYTF.